What follows are 32 T cell receptor beta chains derived from one specimen sequenced in a study of shared clonotypes between healthy human individuals. The table came from immunoSEQ multiplex PCR; TCRdb's copy has only in-frame clones and leaves some out. The data contain 2 million to 3 million clones, under 95% of them singletons. Input material: naive CD4+ T cells from PBMCs. Subset defined: CD45RA+ positively selected. The receptors here all came from a man aged 18 to 30 in good health. Some clones in this sample may be carry-over from other donors' samples.

This clone came up a few times. Additional DNA sequences in this sample encode the identical CDR3. This chain connects TRBV2 to TRBJ1-1; D is unclear. The V end was cut by 7 bases, the J end by 1 base, with 4 bases between. The CDR3 totals 11 residues. Germline V CDR1 and CDR2: SNHLY, FYNNEI. The CDR3 DNA is TGTGCCAGCACTGAGAACACTGAAGCTTTCTTT. It is translated as CASTENTEAFF.

V and J are TRBV7-9 and TRBJ2-4; 9 bases agree with TRBD2. V lost 4 bases, J lost 0 bases, and 7 bases stayed unmatched. CDR3 length: 17 residues. Germline assignment: CDR1 SEHNR and CDR2 FQNEAQ (reference sequence). The CDR3, as DNA: TGTGCCAGCAGCTCTCCTGGACTAGCGAAAGCCAAAAACATTCAGTACTTC. Protein product: CASSSPGLAKAKNIQYF.

The chain combines TRBV30 with TRBJ1-3; a weak D match, TRBD1 (6 bases). Deletions cut 0 bases from V and 3 bases from J, with 12 bases between. The germline CDR1 and CDR2 sequences are GTSNPN and SVGIG (reference sequence). The CDR3 sequence is 15 residues long. The CDR3 DNA reads as TGTGCCTGGAGTGTACTAGGGGGGGTTGGAAACACCATATATTTT. It is translated as CAWSVLGGVGNTIYF.

CDR3 in DNA: TGTGCCAGCAGCCAAGACTTGCGGGAGGGCCTCTCGACCAAAAACATTCAGTACTTC. This translates into CASSQDLREGLSTKNIQYF. The chain carries TRBV4-2 and TRBJ2-4; 9 nucleotides align to TRBD2. The germline gives CDR1 LGHNA, CDR2 YNFKEQ. Trimming removed 0 bases from V and 2 bases from J; junction bases left unmatched: 11. This CDR3 has 19 amino acids.

The rearrangement uses TRBV5-8 and TRBJ2-1; D possibly corresponds to TRBD2 (8 bases). CDR3 length: 15 residues. The germline V gene encodes CDR1 SGHTS and CDR2 YDEGEE. V lost 4 bases and J lost 4, with 15 bases in between. CDR3 nucleotides: TGTGCCAGCAGCCGGGAGGGGGCGCGGTACAATGAGCAGTTCTTC. Translated, it gives CASSREGARYNEQFF.

In this sample, this clone turned up once. Within the sample, other DNA sequences also encode this same CDR3. The chain uses TRBV6-1 and TRBJ2-2, with D hard to call. CDR3 length: 13 amino acids. CDR1 and CDR2 (germline): MNHNS, SASEGT. Trimming removed 2 bases at V and 4 bases at J, with 5 bases between. CDR3 nucleotides: TGTGCCAGCAGTGAATTGGGCACCGGGGAGCTGTTTTTT. The encoded protein is CASSELGTGELFF.

The chain links TRBV7-6 to TRBJ2-5; 9 bases line up with TRBD1. Looked up from germline, CDR1 is SGHVS and CDR2 is FNYEAQ. The V and J ends lost 5 bases and 5 bases, in that order; junction bases with no gene match: 12. The CDR3 totals 16 residues. CDR3 sequence reads: CASSPHRGREVETQYF. In DNA, the CDR3 is TGTGCCAGCAGCCCCCACAGGGGGCGCGAGGTGGAGACCCAGTACTTC. Combining the CDR3 with reference TRBV7-6 and TRBJ2-5 gives the whole variable domain GAGVSQSPRYKVTKRGQDVALRCDPISGHVSLYWYRQALGQGPEFLTYFNYEAQQDKSGLPNDRFSAERPEGSISTLTIQRTEQRDSAMYRCASSPHRGREVETQYFGPGTRLLVL.

For this clone: Other DNA sequences in this sample translate to the same CDR3. The gene calls are TRBV19 and TRBJ1-4; D is unresolved. CDR3 length equals 15 residues. Germline CDR1 reads LNHDA; CDR2 reads SQIVND (reference sequence). Trimming removed 3 bases from V and 0 bases from J, with 8 bases in between. The chain's CDR3 is CASSIPGATNEKLFF. The CDR3 nucleotides are TGTGCCAGTAGTATCCCCGGGGCAACTAATGAAAAACTGTTTTTT.

The chain carries TRBV18 and TRBJ2-6, with D possibly being TRBD2 (5 bases). The CDR3 covers 16 residues. The germline CDR1 and CDR2 sequences are KGHSH and LQKENI. V lost 3 bases and J lost 5, with 14 bases in between. CDR3 residues: CASSPQREPRANVLTF. The CDR3 nucleotides are TGTGCCAGCTCACCTCAGAGGGAGCCCAGGGCCAACGTCCTGACTTTC.

This chain links TRBV4-1 with TRBJ2-7; D is unclear. Germline CDR1 MGHRA, CDR2 YSYEKL. This CDR3 region has 14 residues. Deletions cut 0 bases from V and 3 bases from J, with 9 bases between. The CDR3 region has the DNA TGCGCCAGCAGCCAAGAGGGCGGAGTCTACGAGCAGTACTTC. This sequence encodes CASSQEGGVYEQYF.

V is TRBV18 and J is TRBJ1-2; perhaps TRBD1 as D (6 bases). Germline V gene data show CDR1 as KGHSH and CDR2 as LQKENI. V was cut by 8 bases and J by 5 bases, with 15 bases left in between. The CDR3 loop spans 13 amino acids. In DNA, the CDR3 is TGTGCCAGCGCCACAGGGTTAGGGTATGGCTACACCTTC. Its protein product is CASATGLGYGYTF.

This chain links TRBV19 with TRBJ2-1; 7 nucleotides match TRBD2. The CDR3 is 15 residues long. The J segment lost 0 bases and the V segment lost 6 bases, leaving 5 bases of the junction unmatched. Germline V gene sequence: CDR1 LNHDA, CDR2 SQIVND (reference sequence). The CDR3 sequence: CASREAGASYNEQFF. As DNA, the CDR3 is TGTGCCAGTAGGGAGGCGGGAGCCTCCTACAATGAGCAGTTCTTC.

On this clone: Other nucleotide sequences from this sample produce the same CDR3. CDR3 loop: CASSLLRDTQYF. Written as DNA, the CDR3 is TGTGCCAGCAGTTTACTCCGAGATACGCAGTATTTT. This chain uses TRBV28 with TRBJ2-3; D is unresolved. In germline, CDR1 is MDHEN, CDR2 SYDVKM. The CDR3 has 12 amino acids. Trimming removed 2 bases at V and 5 bases at J, with 5 bases between.

V is TRBV28 and J is TRBJ1-5; D is uncertain. Per the germline V gene, CDR1 is MDHEN and CDR2 is SYDVKM. V was trimmed by 1 base and J by 7 bases, leaving 14 bases between them. The CDR3 sequence is 15 residues long. CDR3 region: CASSLSQNYGQPQHF. The CDR3 DNA follows: TGTGCCAGCAGTTTATCTCAGAATTATGGGCAGCCCCAGCATTTT.

DNA for the CDR3: TGTGCCAGCAGCCAGGGCCCTGGGGAGCAGTACTTC. Translated, it gives CASSQGPGEQYF. V and J are TRBV5-5 and TRBJ2-7; perhaps TRBD1 as D (5 bases). Germline V gives CDR1 SGHKS, CDR2 YYEKEE (reference sequence). The ends were cut back, 4 bases at V and 7 bases at J, with 12 bases in the middle. There are 12 residues in the CDR3.

This rearrangement joins TRBV30 to TRBJ2-7; tentatively, D is TRBD2 (6 bases). Deletions cut 5 bases from V and 4 bases from J, with 9 bases between. CDR1 and CDR2 (germline): GTSNPN, SVGIG (reference sequence). The CDR3 has 11 residues. DNA for the CDR3: TGTGCCTGGGGACTAACGTACGAGCAGTACTTC. Amino acid sequence: CAWGLTYEQYF.

The chain uses TRBV11-2 and TRBJ2-7, with TRBD2 identical over 10 bases. Germline CDR1 reads SGHAT; CDR2 reads FQNNGV. This CDR3 contains 15 residues. With 0 bases clipped from V and 4 bases from J, the junction kept 3 bases outside the gene matches. CDR3: CASSLEGLALYEQYF. The CDR3 DNA reads as TGTGCCAGCAGCTTAGAGGGACTAGCGCTTTACGAGCAGTACTTC.

V is TRBV29-1 and J is TRBJ1-3; D possibly corresponds to TRBD1 (5 bases). The CDR3 totals 13 residues. Trimming left V 7 bases short and J 0 bases short, with 10 bases between. The V gene's germline CDR1 is SQVTM and CDR2 ANQGSEA. The CDR3 spells CSARDRSGNTIYF. The CDR3 bases are TGCAGCGCTAGGGACCGCTCTGGAAACACCATATATTTT.

The chain carries TRBV5-8 and TRBJ2-7; D is unclear. The V and J ends lost 0 bases and 2 bases respectively, with 9 bases between them. Germline CDR1 reads SGHTS; CDR2 reads YDEGEE. CDR3 size: 14 residues. The CDR3 DNA follows: TGTGCCAGCAGCTTGGGGGCCGGTCCCTACGAGCAGTACTTC. This encodes CASSLGAGPYEQYF. Variable domain in full (rest from reference TRBV5-8 and TRBJ2-7): EAGVTQSPTHLIKTRGQQATLRCSPISGHTSVYWYQQALGLGLQFLLWYDEGEERNRGNFPPRFSGRQFPNYSSELNVNALELEDSALYLCASSLGAGPYEQYFGPGTRLTVT.

The rearrangement uses TRBV5-1 and TRBJ1-2; TRBD1 matches at 9 bases. CDR1 SGHRS and CDR2 YFSETQ come from the germline V gene. V shed 2 bases and J 8 bases; nucleotides not matched to a gene: 10. The CDR3 consists of 15 residues. Written as DNA, the CDR3 is TGCGCCAGCAGCTTAGGGGACAGGGTAATGAAAGGCTACACCTTC. Translating it yields CASSLGDRVMKGYTF.

The V gene is TRBV27, the J gene TRBJ2-6; tentatively, D is TRBD1 (6 bases). V lost 6 bases to trimming and J lost 0 bases, with 6 bases between them. The CDR3 consists of 14 residues. Germline CDR1 reads MNHEY; CDR2 reads SMNVEV (reference sequence). DNA for the CDR3: TGTGCCAGCAGGGACAGCTCTGGGGCCAACGTCCTGACTTTC. It codes for CASRDSSGANVLTF.

This clone was observed a handful of times. This sequence joins TRBV5-1 and TRBJ1-5, with D perhaps matching TRBD1 (5 bases). CDR1 and CDR2 from the germline V gene are SGHRS and YFSETQ. This CDR3 is 14 amino acids long. V lost 0 bases and J lost 7, with 11 bases in between. The CDR3: CASSLEGQGQPQHF. The CDR3 DNA is TGCGCCAGCAGCTTGGAGGGGCAGGGACAGCCCCAGCATTTT. The full variable domain, in which reference TRBV5-1 and TRBJ1-5 provide the parts outside the CDR3, is KAGVTQTPRYLIKTRGQQVTLSCSPISGHRSVSWYQQTPGQGLQFLFEYFSETQRNKGNFPGRFSGRQFSNSRSEMNVSTLELGDSALYLCASSLEGQGQPQHFGDGTRLSIL.

Comment on this clone: Other nucleotide sequences from this sample produce the same CDR3. This chain joins TRBV7-9 and TRBJ1-5; D not resolved. Trimming removed 1 base at V and 7 bases at J, with 5 bases between. The germline V gene encodes CDR1 SEHNR and CDR2 FQNEAQ (reference sequence). The CDR3 is 12 residues long. CDR3 sequence reads: CASSLVGQPQHF. The CDR3 bases are TGTGCCAGCAGCTTAGTTGGCCAGCCCCAGCATTTT.

Points on this clone: Within the sample, other DNA sequences also encode this same CDR3. The DNA of the CDR3 is TGTGCCAGCAGCGTAGTAGGAAGCACAGATACGCAGTATTTT. Translating gives CASSVVGSTDTQYF. J is TRBJ2-3 and V is TRBV9; D gene ambiguous. CDR3 size: 14 residues. Germline V gene sequence: CDR1 SGDLS, CDR2 YYNGEE. Between the trimmed V and J ends, which lost 0 bases and 0 bases, there was a span of 5 bases. The variable domain in full, with the rest retrieved from reference TRBV9 and TRBJ2-3, is DSGVTQTPKHLITATGQRVTLRCSPRSGDLSVYWYQQSLDQGLQFLIQYYNGEERAKGNILERFSAQQFPDLHSELNLSSLELGDSALYFCASSVVGSTDTQYFGPGTRLTVL.

The chain recombines TRBV2 with TRBJ1-4; D possibly corresponds to TRBD1 (5 bases). The CDR3 is 14 amino acids. CDR1 SNHLY and CDR2 FYNNEI come from the germline V gene. Trimming removed 6 bases at V and 3 bases at J, with 11 bases between. CDR3 protein: CASRQDSPNEKLFF. CDR3 nucleotide sequence: TGTGCCAGCAGGCAAGACAGCCCTAATGAAAAACTGTTTTTT.

This sequence joins TRBV9 and TRBJ2-1; D remains unclear. Deletions cut 2 bases from V and 1 base from J, with 10 bases between. Germline assignment: CDR1 SGDLS and CDR2 YYNGEE. The CDR3 covers 15 residues. CDR3 bases: TGTGCCAGCAGCGTCGACAAGTGGTCCTACAATGAGCAGTTCTTC. Protein sequence: CASSVDKWSYNEQFF.

The gene calls are TRBV9 and TRBJ2-1; no clear D gene. The V gene lost 4 bases and the J gene lost 7 bases, with 9 bases spanning the gap. CDR3 length: 12 residues. Per the germline V gene, CDR1 is SGDLS and CDR2 is YYNGEE. The CDR3 bases are TGTGCCAGCAGCCCCCATGAGAATGAGCAGTTCTTC. Its translation: CASSPHENEQFF. Looking up the rest from reference TRBV9 and TRBJ2-1 gives the full variable domain: DSGVTQTPKHLITATGQRVTLRCSPRSGDLSVYWYQQSLDQGLQFLIQYYNGEERAKGNILERFSAQQFPDLHSELNLSSLELGDSALYFCASSPHENEQFFGPGTRLTVL.

This clone was detected once. This chain connects TRBV4-1 to TRBJ2-5; D gene ambiguous. Trimming pared 4 bases from V and 3 bases from J, leaving 9 bases between. Germline CDR1 is MGHRA and CDR2 is YSYEKL. This CDR3 region has 13 residues. The CDR3 sequence is CASSRVPKETQYF. The CDR3 coding sequence is TGCGCCAGCAGCCGTGTACCTAAAGAGACCCAGTACTTC.

A few counts support this clone. The chain has TRBV5-1 and TRBJ2-7; no definite D call. Germline-derived CDR1 and CDR2 are SGHRS and YFSETQ. The CDR3 has 12 residues. V lost 1 base and J 5 bases, leaving 7 bases between the germline ends. The CDR3 bases are TGCGCCAGCAGCTTGACGAATCACGAGCAGTACTTC. Translated: CASSLTNHEQYF. Using reference TRBV5-1 and TRBJ2-7 for the parts outside the CDR3, the full variable domain is KAGVTQTPRYLIKTRGQQVTLSCSPISGHRSVSWYQQTPGQGLQFLFEYFSETQRNKGNFPGRFSGRQFSNSRSEMNVSTLELGDSALYLCASSLTNHEQYFGPGTRLTVT.

The chain links TRBV28 to TRBJ2-6, with a tentative D call TRBD1 (6 bases). CDR3 length: 18 residues. V was cut by 4 bases and J by 0 bases, with 16 bases left in between. Germline-derived CDR1 and CDR2 are MDHEN and SYDVKM. As DNA, the CDR3 is TGTGCCAGCAGTTCCAACAGGGCTCCCTACTCTGGGGCCAACGTCCTGACTTTC. It encodes CASSSNRAPYSGANVLTF. Together with reference TRBV28 and TRBJ2-6, the CDR3 gives the full variable domain: DVKVTQSSRYLVKRTGEKVFLECVQDMDHENMFWYRQDPGLGLRLIYFSYDVKMKEKGDIPEGYSVSREKKERFSLILESASTNQTSMYLCASSSNRAPYSGANVLTFGAGSRLTVL.

The chain links TRBV6-1 to TRBJ2-7; D not resolved. This CDR3 spans 14 amino acids. The V gene lost 5 bases and the J gene lost 3 bases, with 14 bases spanning the gap. Germline values: CDR1 MNHNS, CDR2 SASEGT. CDR3 amino acids: CASSKPGLFYEQYF. DNA of the CDR3: TGTGCCAGCAGTAAACCGGGTCTTTTCTACGAGCAGTACTTC.

V is TRBV28 and J is TRBJ1-2; weak D call: TRBD1 (6 bases). The length of the CDR3 is 15 residues. V shed 0 bases and J shed 1 base, with 9 bases lying between them. Germline V gene lookup returns CDR1 MDHEN and CDR2 SYDVKM. The chain's CDR3 is CASSLWGALNYGYTF. The DNA of the CDR3 is TGTGCCAGCAGTTTATGGGGGGCGCTTAACTATGGCTACACCTTC.